The clone carrying this T cell receptor (beta chain) showed up many times. Its antigen is as yet unknown. Trimming took off 4 bases at V and 5 bases at J, with 15 bases between the two ends. CDR1 MNHEY and CDR2 SVGEGT come from the germline V gene. The CDR3 loop spans 15 amino acids. No cell fractionation was done, so the repertoire covers all unsorted peripheral blood T cells. The data are from a study of HIV-infected patients and healthy controls. Study-wide results and limits: HIV-infected patients and controls differed significantly in mean usage of eight alpha and eight beta V genes.

Alpha and beta constant-region primers primed reverse transcription of approximately 0.55 ug RNA. Using multiplexing indices, alpha and beta chain libraries were generated apart by chain-specific third strand synthesis. TCRdb reprocessed the 5' RACE reads via MiXCR and lists one record per CDR3 protein. The sample records about 15,000 distinct CDR3 sequences, about 5.4% being singletons. The clonotype originates from an adult in good health. The chain carries TRBV6-2 or TRBV6-3 and TRBJ1-5; D possibly corresponds to TRBD1 (6 bases). The sample consisted of blood. The CDR3 reads CASSWATGSYQPQHF. The CDR3 region has the DNA TGTGCCAGCAGTTGGGCGACAGGTAGTTATCAGCCCCAGCATTTT.